This T cell receptor (beta chain) came from a study of cytomegalovirus exposure and HLA in healthy donors. Assay used: immunoSEQ multiplex PCR; TCRdb lists only in-frame clones, some missing. This table holds 150,000 or so clones, around 90% found once. Sequenced: PBMCs. This TCR was sampled from a woman in her 30s in good health and CMV-seropositive.

The chain's CDR3 is CATSKATGVRRNQPQHF. The CDR3 DNA reads TGTGCCACCAGCAAGGCGACAGGGGTTCGGCGCAATCAGCCCCAGCATTTT. The genes are TRBV15 and TRBJ1-5, with TRBD1 identical over 8 bases. The length of the CDR3 is 17 residues. CDR1 LNHNV and CDR2 YYDKDF come from the germline V gene (reference sequence). V lost 4 bases and J lost 2; bases outside the gene matches: 10.